The clone carrying this T cell receptor (beta chain) was recorded once. As originally analysed: Reference gene primer amplification gave nucleated cell count estimates. Generated by immunoSEQ multiplex PCR, the TCRdb table keeps only in-frame clones and is missing some. V and J calls and clone size are those listed in that table; D and trimming were worked out from the DNA. In the table there are some 140,000 clones, roughly 80% of which are singletons. This sample was included in a study of blood T cell repertoires in COVID-19. Turning to the study itself: Collection of acute and convalescent COVID-19 samples took place in the United States, Italy and Spain. From T cells, B-cell-depleted T cells, or PBMCs came the material, which was cDNA or gDNA.

CDR1 is MNHEY and CDR2 is SVGAGI in the germline V gene. The germline V and J ends were trimmed by 5 bases and 0 bases, with 13 bases remaining between them. CDR3 length equals 15 residues. V is TRBV6-5 and J is TRBJ1-2; maybe TRBD1 (5 bases). The receptor's source is a woman aged 55-69 years with acute or convalescent COVID-19. The sequenced sample was peripheral blood. This CDR3 is CASSTPGLANYGYTF. CDR3 DNA: TGTGCCAGCAGTACACCAGGGTTGGCTAACTATGGCTACACCTTC.